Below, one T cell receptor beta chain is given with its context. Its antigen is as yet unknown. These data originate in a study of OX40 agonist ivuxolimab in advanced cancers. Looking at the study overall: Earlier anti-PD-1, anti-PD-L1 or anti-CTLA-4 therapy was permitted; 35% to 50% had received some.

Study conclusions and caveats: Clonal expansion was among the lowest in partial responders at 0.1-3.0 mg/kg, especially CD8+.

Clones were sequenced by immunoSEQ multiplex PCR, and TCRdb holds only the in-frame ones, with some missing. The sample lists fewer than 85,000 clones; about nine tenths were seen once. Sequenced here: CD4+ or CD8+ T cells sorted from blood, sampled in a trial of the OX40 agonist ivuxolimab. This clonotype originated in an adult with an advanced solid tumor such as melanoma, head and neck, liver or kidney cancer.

CDR3 nucleotides: TGCGCCAGCAGCACCCAGGGAGGGGCAACCTACGAGCAGTACTTC. Translated, it gives CASSTQGGATYEQYF. The chain has TRBV5-1 and TRBJ2-7; 7 bases are a match to TRBD2. CDR3 length: 15 residues. The junction had 9 bases not matched to a gene; V was cut back by 4 bases and J by 2 bases. In germline, CDR1 is SGHRS, CDR2 YFSETQ.